This entry is about one T cell receptor (beta chain). Its antigen is currently unknown. TCRdb's table, derived via immunoSEQ multiplex PCR, lists solely in-frame clones and lacks some. The data contain tens of thousands of clones, about nine tenths of them singletons. This sample is part of a study of PD-1 blockade in classical Hodgkin lymphoma. Study background: Patients received nivolumab 3 mg/kg intravenously every 2 weeks.

The time point: cycle 4 day 1 (C4D1), after less than 7 weeks of nivolumab. All the patients suffered relapse after autologous stem cell transplantation, and brentuximab vedotin exposure differed. Findings of the study overall: The repertoire differences lack a defined cause, possibly disease activity or prior therapy. The baseline diversity of complete responders showed similarity to that of newly diagnosed patients.

The sequenced sample was peripheral blood mononuclear cells (PBMCs), obtained before the fourth cycle of nivolumab. The receptor was derived from a human donor with classical Hodgkin lymphoma.

The CDR3 DNA is TGTGCCAGTACCCCTGGGGGTCAGCCCCAGCATTTT. It encodes CASTPGGQPQHF. The genes are TRBV19 and TRBJ1-5; perhaps TRBD1 as D (5 bases). This CDR3 comprises 12 residues. Germline lookup yields CDR1 LNHDA and CDR2 SQIVND (reference sequence). V gave up 7 bases and J gave up 6 bases, with 10 bases separating them.